Listed here are 16 T cell receptor beta chains from one sample, sequenced in a study of graft-versus-host responses after intestinal transplantation. Sequencing was performed with immunoSEQ multiplex PCR; in TCRdb, only in-frame clones are kept and a portion is missing. The table shows about 35,000 clones, with about 95% occurring only once. The sample consisted of PBMCs, taken 16 days after intestinal transplant. The receptor set was obtained from a human patient who received an intestinal transplant, so some T cells may come from the graft donor.

The chain uses TRBV4-1 and TRBJ2-1, with a tentative D call TRBD2 (5 bases). The CDR3 extends over 11 amino acids. Trimming cost V 1 base and J 10 bases, with 5 bases left between them. Germline V gene lookup returns CDR1 MGHRA and CDR2 YSYEKL. Here the CDR3 reads CASSQGGEQFF. CDR3 nucleotide sequence: TGCGCCAGCAGCCAAGGCGGGGAGCAGTTCTTC.

The chain links TRBV5-6 to TRBJ2-7, with TRBD1 matching over 9 bases. This CDR3 spans 15 amino acids. Germline V CDR1 and CDR2: SGHDT, YYEEEE. The V segment lost 0 bases and the J segment 6 bases; nucleotides outside the gene matches: 7. CDR3: CASSLVGTGPREQYF. DNA of the CDR3: TGTGCCAGCAGCTTGGTGGGGACAGGGCCCCGCGAGCAGTACTTC.

The gene calls are TRBV19 and TRBJ2-1; 12 bases line up with TRBD2. The trim removed 0 bases at V and 10 bases at J, leaving 4 bases unmatched. There are 15 residues in the CDR3. Germline loops: CDR1 LNHDA, CDR2 SQIVND (reference sequence). In DNA, the CDR3 is TGTGCCAGTAGTATAGAACTAGCGGGAGGTTACGAGCAGTTCTTC. As protein: CASSIELAGGYEQFF.

The genes are TRBV7-9 and TRBJ1-6; tentative D call: TRBD1 (5 bases). Trimming stripped 1 base from V and 7 bases from J, with 14 bases between. Germline CDR1 reads SEHNR; CDR2 reads FQNEAQ (reference sequence). The CDR3 has 16 amino acids. CDR3 DNA: TGTGCCAGCAGCTTAGGGGCACGACAGTCCAATTCACCCCTCCACTTT. Encoded protein: CASSLGARQSNSPLHF.

The rearrangement links TRBV10-3 to TRBJ1-1; D not resolved. Germline V gene data show CDR1 as ENHRY and CDR2 as SYGVKD. Trimming pared 3 bases from V and 0 bases from J, leaving 11 bases between. The length of the CDR3 is 15 residues. The CDR3 bases are TGTGCCATCAGTGATATAGGTTTTATGAACACTGAAGCTTTCTTT. It encodes CAISDIGFMNTEAFF.

The V gene is TRBV4-1, the J gene TRBJ2-5; TRBD2 might be the D (5 bases). Per germline, CDR1 MGHRA and CDR2 YSYEKL. V gave up 0 bases and J gave up 7 bases, with 6 bases separating them. The CDR3 runs to 12 residues. The CDR3 protein is CASSQDRGTQYF. The CDR3 coding sequence is TGCGCCAGCAGCCAAGATCGGGGGACCCAGTACTTC.

This chain uses TRBV11-2 with TRBJ2-6, with D maybe TRBD2 (6 bases). The CDR3 contains 18 residues. The germline V gene has CDR1 SGHAT and CDR2 FQNNGV. Trimming stripped 5 bases from V and 1 base from J, with 18 bases between. CDR3 sequence (DNA): TGTGCCAGCAGCACCGCTTGGGGGGTTGGGTCTGGGGCCAACGTCCTGACTTTC. This gives the protein CASSTAWGVGSGANVLTF.

CDR3 residues: CASSTDRGSTDTQYF. CDR3 in DNA: TGCGCCAGCAGCACAGACAGGGGGAGCACAGATACGCAGTATTTT. The V gene is TRBV5-1, the J gene TRBJ2-3; 9 bases line up with TRBD1. With V trimmed by 4 bases and J by 0 bases, 3 bases remained unmatched. This CDR3 spans 15 amino acids. CDR1 is SGHRS and CDR2 is YFSETQ in the germline V gene. Looking up the rest from reference TRBV5-1 and TRBJ2-3 gives the full variable domain: KAGVTQTPRYLIKTRGQQVTLSCSPISGHRSVSWYQQTPGQGLQFLFEYFSETQRNKGNFPGRFSGRQFSNSRSEMNVSTLELGDSALYLCASSTDRGSTDTQYFGPGTRLTVL.

The chain recombines TRBV7-8 with TRBJ2-7; D tentatively fits TRBD1 or TRBD2 (5 bases each). The V and J ends lost 3 bases and 0 bases respectively, with 15 bases between them. The CDR3 spans 16 residues. CDR1 and CDR2 from the germline V gene are SGHVS and FQNEAQ. In nucleotides, the CDR3 is TGTGCCAGCAGCTTGAGGGGACCAACTACCTCCTACGAGCAGTACTTC. It yields the protein CASSLRGPTTSYEQYF. Variable domain in full (rest from reference TRBV7-8 and TRBJ2-7): GAGVSQSPRYKVAKRGQDVALRCDPISGHVSLFWYQQALGQGPEFLTYFQNEAQLDKSGLPSDRFFAERPEGSVSTLKIQRTQQEDSAVYLCASSLRGPTTSYEQYFGPGTRLTVT.

For this clone: It is unclear where the CDR3 begins or ends on the DNA, so no DNA is shown, and the CDR3 is as TCRdb lists it. This chain connects TRBV27 to TRBJ2-7; the table's D call of TRBD2 was not tested on the DNA. The CDR3 has 13 amino acids, counting both end residues. Germline V gives CDR1 MNHEY, CDR2 SMNVEV (reference sequence). CDR3 residues: CASSWASGTGTYF.

Points on this clone: At the DNA level, this CDR3 is encoded by other sequences in the same sample as well. The chain has TRBV7-2 and TRBJ2-3; the match to TRBD2 covers 14 bases. There are 19 residues in the CDR3. Germline V gene lookup returns CDR1 SGHTA and CDR2 FQGNSA. V dropped 5 bases and J dropped 1; count of bases not matched to a gene: 11. The CDR3 loop reads CASSPSGTSGSLGTDTQYF. The CDR3 bases are TGTGCCAGCAGCCCCTCGGGGACTAGCGGGAGTTTGGGCACAGATACGCAGTATTTT.

The chain carries TRBV9 and TRBJ2-1; D ambiguous. Trimming stripped 4 bases from V and 3 bases from J, with 8 bases between. This CDR3 has 13 residues. Germline V gene sequence: CDR1 SGDLS, CDR2 YYNGEE. CDR3 protein: CASSPPNYNEQFF. The CDR3 DNA reads as TGTGCCAGCAGCCCACCGAACTACAATGAGCAGTTCTTC.

This clone has more than one count but fewer than ten. The rearrangement links TRBV21-1 to TRBJ1-3; the table's D call TRBD1 went unverified against the DNA. TRBV21-1 is labeled a pseudogene. The CDR3 length is 13 residues. CDR3 bases: TGTGCCAGCAGCCGACAGGGTGGAAACACCATATATTTT. Translated: CASSRQGGNTIYF.

The chain joins TRBV19 to TRBJ1-2; perhaps TRBD1 as D (6 bases). The ends were cut back, 3 bases at V and 8 bases at J, with 13 bases in the middle. The germline V gene encodes CDR1 LNHDA and CDR2 SQIVND (reference sequence). The CDR3 has 13 amino acids. The CDR3 is CASSIWWGHGYTF. Written as DNA, the CDR3 is TGTGCCAGTAGTATTTGGTGGGGGCACGGCTACACCTTC.

CDR3 region: CASSWGQGLEQYF. DNA for the CDR3: TGCGCCAGCAGCTGGGGACAGGGCCTCGAGCAGTACTTC. The rearrangement links TRBV5-1 to TRBJ2-7; 9 positions match TRBD1. CDR1 is SGHRS and CDR2 is YFSETQ in the germline V gene. This CDR3 comprises 13 residues. Germline trimming cut 3 bases from V and 6 bases from J; bases unmatched to any gene: 4.

This chain uses TRBV9 with TRBJ2-1; no definite D call. V was clipped by 3 bases and J by 2 bases, with 12 bases between them. Germline-derived CDR1 and CDR2 are SGDLS and YYNGEE. This CDR3 region has 15 residues. CDR3 coding DNA: TGTGCCAGCAGCGAGGTGGGAAAGGCCTACAATGAGCAGTTCTTC. This translates into CASSEVGKAYNEQFF.